This TCR beta chain came from a study of PD-1 blockade in classical Hodgkin lymphoma. General study points: Individuals initiating nivolumab under 1 year after ASCT were excluded. Whereas CD4+ TCR diversity had risen significantly by C4D1, CD8+ TCR diversity had not.

V lost 0 bases to trimming and J lost 2 bases; unmatched junction nucleotides: 7. Germline V gene sequence: CDR1 SGDLS, CDR2 YYNGEE. This CDR3 is 16 amino acids long. The patients all showed relapse after autologous stem cell transplantation, while their brentuximab vedotin exposure varied. Note on this clone: The antigen is unknown.

Method: immunoSEQ multiplex PCR; TCRdb's copy keeps in-frame clones and lacks some. Among about 30,000 clones listed, approximately 74% were seen once. Specimen: peripheral blood mononuclear cells (PBMCs), collected before the second cycle of nivolumab. The chain employs TRBV9 and TRBJ2-5; TRBD1 aligns across 7 bases. This clonotype originated in a human donor with classical Hodgkin lymphoma. The CDR3 nucleotides are TGTGCCAGCAGCGTAGCCCCCTTACAGGGGCAAGAGACCCAGTACTTC. It encodes CASSVAPLQGQETQYF. The full variable domain, rest sourced from reference TRBV9 and TRBJ2-5, is DSGVTQTPKHLITATGQRVTLRCSPRSGDLSVYWYQQSLDQGLQFLIQYYNGEERAKGNILERFSAQQFPDLHSELNLSSLELGDSALYFCASSVAPLQGQETQYFGPGTRLLVL.